The rows below give T cell receptor beta chains drawn from one sample of a study of shared clonotypes between healthy human individuals. Profiling relied on immunoSEQ multiplex PCR, and the TCRdb table lists in-frame clones only, not all of them. The sample gives millions of clones, roughly 92% of which show up once; 0.13% to 0.15% is in the top ten. Specimen: naive CD4+ T cells sorted from blood. All receptors derive from a man aged 18 to 30 in good health. CDR3s include the opening cysteine and the closing phenylalanine or tryptophan. Each record gives: J gene, CDR3 length, clone size, V gene, D gene, CDR3 DNA, CDR3 protein. The D gene is left open where the match is weak. Only some rows state a clone size, as once, few, many or a class for expanded clones.

J: TRBJ2-7
length: 13
size: NA
V: TRBV25-1
D: TRBD1
DNA: TGTGCCAGCACCGTGACAGGGAGATACGAGCAGTACTTC
CDR3: CASTVTGRYEQYF

J: TRBJ2-4
length: 19
size: NA
V: TRBV10-3
D: NA
DNA: TGTGCCATCAGTGAGTCGAGAACCACGGCTTATATAGCCAAAAACATTCAGTACTTC
CDR3: CAISESRTTAYIAKNIQYF

J: TRBJ2-5
length: 15
size: NA
V: TRBV7-2
D: TRBD2
DNA: TGTGCCAGCAGCGGTAGCGGGAGGACCAAAGAGACCCAGTACTTC
CDR3: CASSGSGRTKETQYF

J: TRBJ2-7
length: 14
size: NA
V: TRBV5-1
D: NA
DNA: TGCGCCAGCAGCTTGGTGGCAGGGAGTTACGAGCAGTACTTC
CDR3: CASSLVAGSYEQYF

J: TRBJ2-1
length: 19
size: NA
V: TRBV7-9
D: TRBD2
DNA: TGTGCCAGCCCCCCCGGGGCTAGCGGGGGTTGGAGCTCCTACAATGAGCAGTTCTTC
CDR3: CASPPGASGGWSSYNEQFF

J: TRBJ2-1
length: 15
size: NA
V: TRBV18
D: TRBD2
DNA: TGTGCCAGCTCACCACCGGGACTAGCGGGGATTGAGCAGTTCTTC
CDR3: CASSPPGLAGIEQFF

J: TRBJ1-5
length: 13
size: NA
V: TRBV6-6
D: NA
DNA: TGTGCCAGCAGCCCCAGGGAAAATCAGCCCCAGCATTTT
CDR3: CASSPRENQPQHF

J: TRBJ2-1
length: 13
size: NA
V: TRBV6-5
D: NA
DNA: TGTGCCAGCAGTCCATGGACAGCCAATGAGCAGTTCTTC
CDR3: CASSPWTANEQFF

J: TRBJ2-5
length: 13
size: NA
V: TRBV7-6
D: NA
DNA: TGTGCCAGCTCCTATAGGGGAACAGAGACCCAGTACTTC
CDR3: CASSYRGTETQYF

J: TRBJ1-1
length: 15
size: once
V: TRBV6-5
D: NA
DNA: TGTGCCAGCAGTTACTATTCGGCCTTGAACACTGAAGCTTTCTTT
CDR3: CASSYYSALNTEAFF

J: TRBJ2-7
length: 13
size: few
V: TRBV30
D: NA
DNA: TGTGCCTGGAGTGTAAAGGGGGGCTACGAGCAGTACTTC
CDR3: CAWSVKGGYEQYF

J: TRBJ2-5
length: 16
size: NA
V: TRBV18
D: TRBD2
DNA: TGTGCCAGCTCACCACCGGGACTAGCGGGGGGGGAGACCCAGTACTTC
CDR3: CASSPPGLAGGETQYF

J: TRBJ1-6
length: 16
size: NA
V: TRBV9
D: NA
DNA: TGTGCCAGCAGCGTAGCTTGGGACCCGATTAATTCACCCCTCCACTTT
CDR3: CASSVAWDPINSPLHF

J: TRBJ2-3
length: 15
size: NA
V: TRBV5-1
D: NA
DNA: TGCGCCAGCAGCTTTCAGGGGTCTAGCACAGATACGCAGTATTTT
CDR3: CASSFQGSSTDTQYF

J: TRBJ1-6
length: 12
size: NA
V: TRBV5-6
D: NA
DNA: TGTGCCAGCAGTTCGAACTCGGGGACCCTCCACTTT
CDR3: CASSSNSGTLHF

J: TRBJ2-7
length: 17
size: NA
V: TRBV14
D: NA
DNA: TGTGCCAGCAGCCAAGTTAGCAGGGGCATACGCTCCTACGAGCAGTACTTC
CDR3: CASSQVSRGIRSYEQYF

J: TRBJ2-7
length: 14
size: NA
V: TRBV4-3
D: NA
DNA: TGCGCCAGCAGCCAAGATTTGAGTTTCTACGAGCAGTACTTC
CDR3: CASSQDLSFYEQYF

J: TRBJ1-1
length: 11
size: few
V: TRBV30
D: NA
DNA: TGTGCCTGGTCAGGGCACACTGAAGCTTTCTTT
CDR3: CAWSGHTEAFF

J: TRBJ1-2
length: 17
size: few
V: TRBV30
D: NA
DNA: TGTGCCTGGATGAGGGGTAGGGGCGAAAGGGGAAACTATGGCTACACCTTC
CDR3: CAWMRGRGERGNYGYTF

J: TRBJ1-2
length: 12
size: NA
V: TRBV30
D: NA
DNA: TGTGCCTGGAGGAGAGATCTAGGGGGCTACACCTTC
CDR3: CAWRRDLGGYTF

J: TRBJ1-5
length: 14
size: NA
V: TRBV5-4
D: NA
DNA: TGTGCCAGCAGCTCGGACATTAGCAATCAGCCCCAGCATTTT
CDR3: CASSSDISNQPQHF

J: TRBJ2-4
length: 15
size: NA
V: TRBV2
D: TRBD2
DNA: TGTGCCAGCAGGGACTCGGGACTAGGAAAAAACATTCAGTACTTC
CDR3: CASRDSGLGKNIQYF

J: TRBJ2-3
length: 15
size: NA
V: TRBV2
D: TRBD2
DNA: TGTGCCAGCAGTACCGCGGGGGGACGCACAGATACGCAGTATTTT
CDR3: CASSTAGGRTDTQYF

J: TRBJ1-4
length: 15
size: NA
V: TRBV5-1
D: NA
DNA: TGCGCCAGCAGCTCCGGGACCTCAACTAATGAAAAACTGTTTTTT
CDR3: CASSSGTSTNEKLFF

J: TRBJ2-5
length: 19
size: NA
V: TRBV4-3
D: TRBD2
DNA: TGCGCCAGCAGCCAATCTATGGGACTAGCGGGAGGGCCTCCGAAGACCCAGTACTTC
CDR3: CASSQSMGLAGGPPKTQYF

J: TRBJ1-4
length: 13
size: NA
V: TRBV19
D: NA
DNA: TGTGCCAGTAGTATGACGGCCAATGAAAAACTGTTTTTT
CDR3: CASSMTANEKLFF

J: TRBJ2-2
length: 15
size: NA
V: TRBV6-5
D: NA
DNA: TGTGCCAGCAGTTACTTGCAGGTGAACACCGGGGAGCTGTTTTTT
CDR3: CASSYLQVNTGELFF

J: TRBJ2-2
length: 15
size: NA
V: TRBV9
D: TRBD1
DNA: TGTGCCAGCAAAAGGGGACAGGGGGACACCGGGGAGCTGTTTTTT
CDR3: CASKRGQGDTGELFF

J: TRBJ2-6
length: 13
size: NA
V: TRBV27
D: NA
DNA: TGTGCCAGCAGCCGGAATGGGGCCAACGTCCTGACTTTC
CDR3: CASSRNGANVLTF

J: TRBJ2-3
length: 14
size: NA
V: TRBV28
D: NA
DNA: TGTGCCAGCAGAGCCGATGGCTCTACAGATACGCAGTATTTT
CDR3: CASRADGSTDTQYF

J: TRBJ2-3
length: 15
size: NA
V: TRBV2
D: NA
DNA: TGTGCCAGCAGTGGGGTGCCCGGAAACACAGATACGCAGTATTTT
CDR3: CASSGVPGNTDTQYF

J: TRBJ2-1
length: 16
size: NA
V: TRBV5-1
D: TRBD1
DNA: TGCGCCAGCAGCGGGAGACAGGGTTTGGGGATCAATGAGCAGTTCTTC
CDR3: CASSGRQGLGINEQFF

J: TRBJ2-3
length: 16
size: NA
V: TRBV5-1
D: NA
DNA: TGCGCCAGCAGCTCGCTACTAGGGACGATCACAGATACGCAGTATTTT
CDR3: CASSSLLGTITDTQYF

J: TRBJ2-7
length: 15
size: NA
V: TRBV18
D: TRBD1
DNA: TGTGCCAGCTCACCACAGGGGGCAATTGACTACGAGCAGTACTTC
CDR3: CASSPQGAIDYEQYF

J: TRBJ2-7
length: 14
size: NA
V: TRBV18
D: NA
DNA: TGTGCCAGCTCACACGGCCGCCAGCCCTACGAGCAGTACTTC
CDR3: CASSHGRQPYEQYF

J: TRBJ2-5
length: 13
size: NA
V: TRBV18
D: NA
DNA: TGTGCCAGCGCGGGACAGACCCAAGAGACCCAGTACTTC
CDR3: CASAGQTQETQYF

J: TRBJ2-7
length: 16
size: NA
V: TRBV4-3
D: NA
DNA: TGCGCCAGCAGCCAAGATAGGGGGGGGTCCTCCTACGAGCAGTACTTC
CDR3: CASSQDRGGSSYEQYF

J: TRBJ2-3
length: 14
size: NA
V: TRBV9
D: NA
DNA: TGTGCCAGCAGCGTAGTAGCTAGCACAGATACGCAGTATTTT
CDR3: CASSVVASTDTQYF

J: TRBJ1-1
length: 14
size: NA
V: TRBV5-1
D: NA
DNA: TGCGCCAGCAGGTCCGAGTTAGTTACCTTTGAAGCTTTCTTT
CDR3: CASRSELVTFEAFF

J: TRBJ1-2
length: 15
size: NA
V: TRBV6-5
D: TRBD1
DNA: TGTGCCAGCAGACCGGGACAGGACACCATCTATGGCTACACCTTC
CDR3: CASRPGQDTIYGYTF

J: TRBJ1-2
length: 10
size: NA
V: TRBV20-1
D: NA
DNA: TGCAGCCTCGGTGCCTATGGCTACACCTTC
CDR3: CSLGAYGYTF

J: TRBJ1-2
length: 14
size: NA
V: TRBV10-3
D: TRBD1
DNA: TGTGCCATCAGTCAGGGGGGGGTCAACTATGGCTACACCTTC
CDR3: CAISQGGVNYGYTF

J: TRBJ2-5
length: 17
size: NA
V: TRBV7-3
D: NA
DNA: TGTGCCAGCAGCTCAGCGGAGGCTAGCGTCTCCCAAGAGACCCAGTACTTC
CDR3: CASSSAEASVSQETQYF

J: TRBJ1-2
length: 17
size: NA
V: TRBV7-2
D: NA
DNA: TGTGCCAGCAGCTTATTAGCCTCGGAGGGACGCCGCTATGGCTACACCTTC
CDR3: CASSLLASEGRRYGYTF

J: TRBJ2-1
length: 15
size: NA
V: TRBV5-4
D: NA
DNA: TGTGCCAGCAGCTTGGAGCCGGGACCTTACAATGAGCAGTTCTTC
CDR3: CASSLEPGPYNEQFF

J: TRBJ2-7
length: 14
size: few
V: TRBV7-9
D: TRBD1
DNA: TGTGCCAGCAGCTCCGGGACAGGGGGCTACGAGCAGTACTTC
CDR3: CASSSGTGGYEQYF

J: TRBJ2-6
length: 22
size: once
V: TRBV5-1
D: NA
DNA: TGCGCCAGCAGCTTGGGGGGCACCAGAAATAAGCTTCCCCGCTCTGGGGCCAACGTCCTGACTTTC
CDR3: CASSLGGTRNKLPRSGANVLTF

J: TRBJ2-5
length: 16
size: NA
V: TRBV4-2
D: NA
DNA: TGTGCCAGCAGCCAATCCCCGGGCCAGTACCAAGAGACCCAGTACTTC
CDR3: CASSQSPGQYQETQYF

J: TRBJ1-4
length: 16
size: NA
V: TRBV6-1
D: NA
DNA: TGTGCCAGCAGTGGAGGGGTCCAGGCAACTAATGAAAAACTGTTTTTT
CDR3: CASSGGVQATNEKLFF

J: TRBJ1-4
length: 15
size: NA
V: TRBV18
D: NA
DNA: TGTGCCAGCTCACCACCCCCCGGCCTTGGGGAAAAACTGTTTTTT
CDR3: CASSPPPGLGEKLFF

J: TRBJ1-5
length: 14
size: once
V: TRBV19
D: NA
DNA: TGTGCCAGTAGTATAACGGGAAATGCCCAGCCCCAGCATTTT
CDR3: CASSITGNAQPQHF

J: TRBJ2-1
length: 14
size: NA
V: TRBV10-3
D: TRBD2
DNA: TGTGCCACCCACCCGAGCGGGGGGCACAATGAGCAGTTCTTC
CDR3: CATHPSGGHNEQFF

J: TRBJ1-4
length: 15
size: NA
V: TRBV9
D: NA
DNA: TGTGCCAGCTCCCCGGACGGTGCAACTAATGAAAAACTGTTTTTT
CDR3: CASSPDGATNEKLFF

J: TRBJ2-1
length: 11
size: NA
V: TRBV9
D: NA
DNA: TGTGCCAGCAGCGACAGCAGTGAGCAGTTCTTC
CDR3: CASSDSSEQFF

J: TRBJ2-7
length: 15
size: NA
V: TRBV5-5
D: NA
DNA: TGTGCCAGCAGCTTGGTTCCAGTAAGCTCCTACGAGCAGTACTTC
CDR3: CASSLVPVSSYEQYF

J: TRBJ1-6
length: 12
size: NA
V: TRBV30
D: NA
DNA: TGTGCCGAGGGACCTCCTAATTCACCCCTCCACTTT
CDR3: CAEGPPNSPLHF

J: TRBJ2-7
length: 12
size: NA
V: TRBV2
D: NA
DNA: TGTGCCAGCAAGGTGCAATCCTACGAGCAGTACTTC
CDR3: CASKVQSYEQYF

J: TRBJ1-1
length: 15
size: NA
V: TRBV4-1
D: TRBD1
DNA: TGCGCCAGCAGCCAACTAGACAGGGACGGTACTGAAGCTTTCTTT
CDR3: CASSQLDRDGTEAFF

J: TRBJ2-5
length: 13
size: NA
V: TRBV9
D: TRBD1
DNA: TGTGCCAGCAGCCCGGGACAGGTAGAGACCCAGTACTTC
CDR3: CASSPGQVETQYF

J: TRBJ2-1
length: 15
size: NA
V: TRBV5-4
D: TRBD2
DNA: TGTGCCAGCAGCCGAACTAGCGGGACCTACAATGAGCAGTTCTTC
CDR3: CASSRTSGTYNEQFF